The source of this T cell receptor beta chain is a study of CD8 T cells in ankylosing spondylitis. Worth noting for this clonotype: As yet, its antigen is unknown.

The CDR3 extends over 13 amino acids. The germline gives CDR1 SEHNR, CDR2 FQNEAQ (reference sequence). Trimming left V 4 bases short and J 7 bases short, with 12 bases between. Findings and limits, study-wide: Previously reported in reactive arthritis synovial fluid and blood were some of the motif variants. A TCR beta motif made of eight highly homologous variants seemed typical of ankylosing spondylitis blood.

Quantitative barcoded 5'-RACE was used to prepare TCR beta libraries. TCRdb fed the 5' RACE reads into MiXCR, producing one record per CDR3 protein. Here the sample spans approximately 30,000 distinct CDR3 sequences, about 7.8% being singletons. The sequence came from a male donor with ankylosing spondylitis or in good health (not recorded which). The sequenced sample consisted of blood, either unsorted or a sorted T cell fraction (not recorded which). The V and J genes are TRBV7-9 and TRBJ2-3; D is ambiguous. The CDR3 nucleotides read TGTGCCAGCAGCTCGGACGGCGCTAATACGCAGTATTTT. This translates into CASSSDGANTQYF.